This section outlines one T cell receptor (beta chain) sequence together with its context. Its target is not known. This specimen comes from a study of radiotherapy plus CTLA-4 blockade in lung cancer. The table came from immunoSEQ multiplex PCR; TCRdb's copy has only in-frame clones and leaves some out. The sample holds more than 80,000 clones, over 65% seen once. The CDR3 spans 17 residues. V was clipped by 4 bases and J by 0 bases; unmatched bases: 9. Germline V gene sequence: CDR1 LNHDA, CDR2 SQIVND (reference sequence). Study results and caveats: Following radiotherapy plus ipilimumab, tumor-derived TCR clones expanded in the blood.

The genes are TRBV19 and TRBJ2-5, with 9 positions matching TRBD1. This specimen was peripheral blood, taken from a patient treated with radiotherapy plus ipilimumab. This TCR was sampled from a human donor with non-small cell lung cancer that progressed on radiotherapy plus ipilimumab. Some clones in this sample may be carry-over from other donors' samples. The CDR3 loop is CASSTSTGTGYQETQYF. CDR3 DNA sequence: TGTGCCAGTAGTACCTCAACCGGGACAGGGTACCAAGAGACCCAGTACTTC.